This T cell receptor beta chain was captured by sequencing in a study of T cells in Graves' hyperthyroidism and ophthalmopathy (dated by TCRdb to about 2019). For context, the study as a whole: Peripheral blood was sampled at the time of initial diagnosis, prior to any treatment. To identify distinguishing TCR V-J signatures, a discovery cohort of about 95 patients was used, comprising 43 with Graves' ophthalmopathy and 55 to 65 with stable Graves' hyperthyroidism. An independent validation cohort of 18 to 20 hyperthyroidism patients and some 15 patients who later progressed to ophthalmopathy tested prospective prediction of ophthalmopathy. For training and testing, the approximately 92 patients in the discovery cohort were randomly divided in a 7:3 ratio. Thyroid tissue and blood T-cell repertoires from about 6 Graves' hyperthyroidism patients were also compared in the study. After blood sampling, hyperthyroidism patients were treated with methimazole at a starting dose of 30 mg daily, and ophthalmopathy patients were treated with high-dose intravenous methylprednisolone. The paper reports TCR Vbeta CDR3 sequencing of about 140 peripheral blood samples: around 41 ophthalmopathy, around 80 hyperthyroidism and around 17 progressor patients. The study at large found these results: A model built on a 13 V-J signature distinguished ophthalmopathy from stable hyperthyroidism, reaching 87.88% sensitivity and about 81% specificity in cross-validation and 80%/75% in testing. In validation, progression to ophthalmopathy was predicted by the model with nearly 71% sensitivity and 72% to 85% specificity, a median of about 6 months before onset. No statistical method was used to fix the sample size in advance, and group allocation was not hidden from the investigators. Most expanded thyroid clonotypes (frequency above 0.001) were also found in blood, which suggests that blood repertoires may mirror thyroid immune responses.

About this clonotype itself: The target of this receptor is not known. Base qualities were left out, and no much larger clone turns up one base away.

Per the germline V gene, SGHRS is the CDR1 and YFSETQ is the CDR2. The CDR3 spans 19 residues, from the cysteine through the phenylalanine. Kept here is only the CDR3 DNA, which spans 57 bases and is read in frame from base 1. Trimming accounts for 4 bases at V and 5 bases at J, while the number of junction bases matched to no gene is 15. Ophthalmopathy patients had moderately to severely active disease, with a Clinical Activity Score of 3 or more, a NOSPECS grade of 4 or more, and a disease duration of less than 3 months. Exclusion was applied to patients with uncontrolled infections, other autoimmune diseases, pregnancy or lactation. Diagnoses were established on the basis of clinical symptoms, serum thyroxine and TRAb, thyroid ultrasound, and orbital computed tomography. Ficoll-Paque density gradient centrifugation was used to isolate PBMCs from approximately 10 ml of fresh peripheral blood. Trizol reagent was used to extract total RNA, and RNA quality was then checked on an Agilent 2100 Bioanalyzer.

The TCR beta CDR3 regions were amplified from the RNA transcripts. A first-round RT-PCR of the TCR CDR3 used the HTBI primer set with the Qiagen OneStep RT-PCR kit. Libraries were constructed in a second round of multiplex PCR, after which size selection and purification were carried out. Paired-end sequencing of the libraries was performed with 100 bp reads on an Illumina HiSeq2000. The original methods were these. Raw data were processed with SOAPnuke, discarding reads with adapters, uncalled bases, mean Phred below 15, or no exact constant-primer or identifier match. High-quality paired reads were merged with COPE v1.2.5, and unique nucleotide sequences were defined as clonotypes. Clonotypes were aligned to IMGT TRBV, TRBD and TRBJ reference segments using MiTCR v1.1. Only V-J combinations with frequency above 0.0001, covering approximately 99% of repertoires, were analysed. The TCS score was defined as the ratio of F50 (clonal expansion) to E x V (chaos), calculated using BLOSUM62-based TCRdist between CDR3 peptides within each V-J. Welch's t-statistics and random forest reduced fewer than 550 V-J features to roughly 13, which were used in a naive Bayes classifier (R e1071). TCRdb reworked the public reads: Q25 trimming with fastp, MiXCR clone assembly, productive beta chains retained. Rows merge per CDR3 protein into single entries with the most common DNA and genes. V and J calls and clone size were set by TCRdb, not the authors. Present in this sample are under 600,000 distinct CDR3 sequences, 16% of which were seen just once. Around 3.5% of the sample rests with the top ten.

Sequenced: blood. The sequence came from a woman in her 40s with Graves' ophthalmopathy. The chain employs TRBV5-1 and TRBJ2-1; TRBD2 matches 13 bases in the middle. CDR3 region: CASSPLLAGGFARNNEQFF. In nucleotide form, the sequence is TGCGCCAGCAGCCCTTTACTAGCGGGGGGGTTCGCACGAAACAATGAGCAGTTCTTC.